One sample yielded the 5 T cell receptor beta chains listed below, sequenced in a study of long-term antiretroviral therapy in people with HIV. The run of the v3.0 immunoSEQ assay was at survey level. TCRdb's table, derived via immunoSEQ multiplex PCR, lists solely in-frame clones and lacks some. The repertoire holds about 21,000 clones, with 82% as singletons. The source material was unsorted PBMCs, sampled at the start of antiretroviral therapy. The receptor source for this set is a man between 50 and 59 years old with HIV.

This chain's CDR3 is CASSLTAMNTEAFF. In DNA, the CDR3 is TGTGCCAGCAGCCTGACAGCTATGAACACTGAAGCTTTCTTT. The V and J genes are TRBV2 and TRBJ1-1; D is possibly TRBD1 (5 bases). In germline, CDR1 is SNHLY, CDR2 FYNNEI. The ends were cut back, 6 bases at V and 0 bases at J, with 11 bases in the middle. The CDR3 has 14 amino acids.

The J gene is TRBJ1-1, the V gene TRBV27, with 9 bases fitting TRBD1. Germline V CDR1 and CDR2: MNHEY, SMNVEV (reference sequence). Unmatched junction bases numbered 2, after V lost 8 bases and J lost 1 base. This CDR3 contains 13 residues. CDR3 in amino acids: CASQQGANTEAFF. The CDR3 bases are TGTGCCAGCCAACAGGGGGCGAACACTGAAGCTTTCTTT.

This clone was detected only a few times. J is TRBJ1-5 and V is TRBV10-3; maybe TRBD1 (5 bases). The CDR3 is made up of 14 amino acids. V shed 2 bases and J shed 7 bases, with 12 bases lying between them. Germline V lookup: CDR1 ENHRY, CDR2 SYGVKD. The CDR3 DNA reads as TGTGCCATCAGTGAGGTAGGGGCGCGGCAGCCCCAGCATTTT. Translation gives CAISEVGARQPQHF.

On this clone itself: Other DNA sequences from this sample encode an identical CDR3 as well. V usage is TRBV19 and J usage is TRBJ2-5; perhaps TRBD1 as D (5 bases). The CDR3 has 13 residues. CDR1 and CDR2 from the germline V gene are LNHDA and SQIVND (reference sequence). The ends were cut back, 3 bases at V and 4 bases at J, with 9 bases in the middle. The chain's CDR3 is CASSIRVGETQYF. CDR3 bases: TGTGCCAGTAGTATCAGGGTTGGAGAGACCCAGTACTTC.

The chain is built from TRBV7-6 and TRBJ1-1, with TRBD1 as a possible D gene (5 bases). The V gene lost 5 bases and the J gene lost 0 bases, with 16 bases spanning the gap. The CDR3 has 16 amino acids. Per the germline V gene, CDR1 is SGHVS and CDR2 is FNYEAQ. DNA of the CDR3: TGTGCCAGCAGCCAACAAAGGGGCAGGATGAACACTGAAGCTTTCTTT. Protein sequence: CASSQQRGRMNTEAFF.